What follows are 16 T cell receptor beta chains derived from one specimen sequenced in a study of T-cell reconstitution after alpha-beta-depleted transplantation in children. It was with unique molecular identifiers that the TCRbeta library was prepared. Each CDR3 protein gets one entry after TCRdb re-called the PCR reads with MiXCR. There are around 700,000 distinct CDR3 sequences in the sample; around 13% occur only once, and around 0.8% lies in the top ten. The specimen comprised PBMCs, sampled before TCRalphabeta/CD19-depleted stem cell transplant. These receptor sequences come from a girl aged 2-9 years with congenital amegakaryocytic thrombocytopenia, due to receive a stem cell transplant.

Ten or more counts support this clonotype. V usage is TRBV20-1 and J usage is TRBJ2-1; 13 bases map to TRBD2. J lost 4 bases, V lost 4 bases, and 7 bases had no gene match. CDR1 and CDR2 (germline): DFQATT, SNEGSKA (reference sequence). This CDR3 contains 16 residues. This chain's CDR3 is CSAIPGLAGTYNEQFF. The CDR3, as DNA: TGCAGTGCTATCCCGGGACTAGCGGGAACTTACAATGAGCAGTTCTTC.

This clonotype was seen ten or more times. The chain is built from TRBV29-1 and TRBJ2-1; the D gene is possibly TRBD2 (5 bases). V lost 0 bases and J lost 8, with 17 bases in between. The CDR3 extends over 15 amino acids. CDR1 is SQVTM, CDR2 ANQGSEA, per germline. The CDR3 protein is CSVEDPTRQEDEQFF. DNA of the CDR3: TGCAGCGTTGAAGATCCGACTCGGCAGGAGGATGAGCAGTTCTTC.

This clonotype showed up many times. The chain recombines TRBV5-1 with TRBJ2-7, with 7 nucleotides matching TRBD1. The CDR3 consists of 17 residues. Germline values: CDR1 SGHRS, CDR2 YFSETQ. Trimming at V came to 0 bases and at J to 0 bases, leaving 9 bases not matched to a gene. The DNA for the CDR3 is TGCGCCAGCAGCTTGGCCCCCTGGGACAGAAACTCCTACGAGCAGTACTTC. It specifies CASSLAPWDRNSYEQYF.

This clonotype was seen more than once but under ten times. This chain uses TRBV5-1 with TRBJ1-1; no clear D gene. The germline V and J ends were trimmed by 4 bases and 1 base, with 23 bases remaining between them. The CDR3 extends over 18 amino acids. CDR1 and CDR2 (germline): SGHRS, YFSETQ. CDR3 in DNA: TGCGCCAGCAGCCCCCCCCGGCCCGAACTGGGGTCGAACACTGAAGCTTTCTTT. Protein: CASSPPRPELGSNTEAFF.

As regards this clonotype: The junction departs from the called germline gene at one end, perhaps through a read error. The rearrangement links TRBV20-1 to TRBJ1-1; tentatively, D is TRBD1 (6 bases). Germline loops: CDR1 DFQATT, CDR2 SNEGSKA (reference sequence). The CDR3 is made up of 16 amino acids. In DNA form, the CDR3 reads TGCAGTGCCAGAGGGGGAATTTGGCAGGGGAAAATTGAAGCTTTCTTT. This gives the protein CSARGGIWQGKIEAFF.

The chain couples TRBV20-1 to TRBJ2-3; D is uncertain. The DNA end favors TRBJ1-5, so the J call may be wrong. Per germline, CDR1 DFQATT and CDR2 SNEGSKA (reference sequence). The CDR3 runs 17 residues. The CDR3, as DNA: TGCAGTGCCCTGACTAGCGGAGGGTTCGGCAGCACAGATACGCAGCATTTT. The encoded protein is CSALTSGGFGSTDTQHF.

This clonotype has only a few counts. This rearrangement joins TRBV20-1 to TRBJ2-1, with 7 bases fitting TRBD2. The CDR3 sequence is 16 residues long. The ends lost 6 bases at V and 6 bases at J; junction bases unmatched: 17. Per germline, CDR1 DFQATT and CDR2 SNEGSKA (reference sequence). Written as DNA, the CDR3 is TGCAGTGCCGGAGCAGGGTGGGACTATTTGCCCAATGAGCAGTTCTTC. It yields the protein CSAGAGWDYLPNEQFF.

This clonotype has more than one count but fewer than ten. The chain combines TRBV5-1 with TRBJ1-5, with D possibly TRBD1 on 5 matching bases. Per germline, CDR1 SGHRS and CDR2 YFSETQ. CDR3 length equals 18 residues. The V end lost 4 bases, the J end lost 3 bases, and 23 bases lay between the germline ends. The CDR3 protein is CASSPEGPGKGYNQPQHF. The CDR3, as DNA: TGCGCCAGCAGCCCTGAGGGACCCGGGAAGGGGTACAATCAGCCCCAGCATTTT.

The sample holds a few counts of this clonotype. The chain carries TRBV5-1 and TRBJ2-5, with D possibly called TRBD1 or TRBD2 (5 bases each). The CDR3 sequence is 14 residues long. The ends were cut back, 4 bases at V and 2 bases at J, with 12 bases in the middle. CDR1 SGHRS and CDR2 YFSETQ come from the germline V gene. The CDR3 region is CASSKGTAQETQYF. CDR3 DNA: TGCGCCAGCAGCAAGGGGACGGCACAAGAGACCCAGTACTTC.

This clonotype came up many times. The chain has TRBV29-1 and TRBJ2-7; D may correspond to TRBD1 or TRBD2 (5 bases each). Deletions cut 1 base from V and 0 bases from J, with 10 bases between. This CDR3 has 14 residues. In germline, CDR1 is SQVTM, CDR2 ANQGSEA. In DNA form, the CDR3 reads TGCAGCGTTGAAGGGGGGACGGTCTCCTACGAGCAGTACTTC. The encoded protein is CSVEGGTVSYEQYF.

The rearrangement links TRBV4-1 to TRBJ2-3, with D perhaps matching TRBD1 or TRBD2 (5 bases each). Germline loops: CDR1 MGHRA, CDR2 YSYEKL. Trimming pared 4 bases from V and 7 bases from J, leaving 18 bases between. The CDR3 length is 15 residues. The CDR3 nucleotides read TGCGCCAGCAGCCCCTTGGGTCTCCGGGGCAATACGCAGTATTTT. Protein: CASSPLGLRGNTQYF.

This clonotype has just a few counts. This sequence joins TRBV3-1 and TRBJ2-3; TRBD2 matches 13 bases. The CDR3 has 19 residues. The germline V gene encodes CDR1 LGHDT and CDR2 YNNKEL (reference sequence). V was pared by 4 bases and J by 5 bases, with 15 bases of the junction left unmatched. The chain's CDR3 is CASSRTSGSASSQLDTQYF. The CDR3 bases are TGTGCCAGCAGCCGGACTAGCGGGAGTGCCTCAAGTCAATTAGATACGCAGTATTTT.

The chain uses TRBV2 and TRBJ1-1; unclear D gene. The V and J ends lost 3 bases and 11 bases respectively, with 13 bases between them. There are 12 residues in the CDR3. Germline V gives CDR1 SNHLY, CDR2 FYNNEI. CDR3: CASSEGPGGAFF. The CDR3 DNA reads TGTGCCAGCAGTGAGGGTCCCGGAGGGGCTTTCTTT.

With respect to this clonotype: This sequence may be a read error, since a much larger clone differs from it by one base. Here the CDR3 omits its conserved ending phenylalanine or tryptophan, so a read error is the likely source. The chain has TRBV12-3 or TRBV12-4 and TRBJ1-1; 8 nucleotides align to TRBD1. The V segment lost 5 bases and the J segment 3 bases; nucleotides outside the gene matches: 5. This CDR3 has 14 residues. Here the CDR3 DNA reads TGTGCCAGCAGTCTGGGACAGGCGGACACTGAAGCTTTCTAT. This codes for CASSLGQADTEAFY.

This clonotype was picked up many times. This chain connects TRBV12-3 or TRBV12-4 to TRBJ2-1, with D possibly being TRBD2 (5 bases). The V end lost 8 bases, the J end lost 6 bases, and 14 bases lay between the germline ends. The CDR3 is 13 amino acids. The CDR3 nucleotides read TGTGCCAGCGAAAAAAGCGGATTCAATGAGCAGTTCTTC. This encodes CASEKSGFNEQFF.

The chain recombines TRBV11-2 with TRBJ1-2; TRBD1 aligns across 7 bases. CDR1 is SGHAT, CDR2 FQNNGV, per germline. Trimming took 4 bases from V and 7 from J; bases not matched to a gene: 12. This CDR3 has 15 residues. CDR3 bases: TGTGCCAGCAGCTCGACAGGGTGGGATAATTTTGGCTACACCTTC. Translated, it gives CASSSTGWDNFGYTF.